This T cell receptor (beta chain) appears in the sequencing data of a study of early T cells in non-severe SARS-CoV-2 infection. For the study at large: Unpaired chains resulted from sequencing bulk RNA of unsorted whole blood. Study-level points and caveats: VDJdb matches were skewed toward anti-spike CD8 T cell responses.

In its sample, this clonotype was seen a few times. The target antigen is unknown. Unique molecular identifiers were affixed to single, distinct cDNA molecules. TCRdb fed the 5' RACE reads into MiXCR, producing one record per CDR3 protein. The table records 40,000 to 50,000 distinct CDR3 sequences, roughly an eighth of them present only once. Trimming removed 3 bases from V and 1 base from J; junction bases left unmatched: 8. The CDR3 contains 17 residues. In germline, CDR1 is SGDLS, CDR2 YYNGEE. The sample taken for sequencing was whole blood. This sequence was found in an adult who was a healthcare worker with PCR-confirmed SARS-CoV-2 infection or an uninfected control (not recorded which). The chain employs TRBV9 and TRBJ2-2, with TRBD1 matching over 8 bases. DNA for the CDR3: TGTGCCAGCAGCGGCCGGGACAGGTTAGGGAACACCGGGGAGCTGTTTTTT. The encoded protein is CASSGRDRLGNTGELFF.